The 30 T cell receptor beta chains reported below all come from one sample, sequenced in a study of cytomegalovirus exposure and HLA in healthy donors. With 60 Vbeta and 13 Jbeta primers, the PCR was carried out. Measured with immunoSEQ multiplex PCR; TCRdb has only the in-frame clones, and not every one. The table has under 200,000 clones, 75% to 90% seen once. Sequenced: PBMCs. Receptors were obtained from a male donor in good health and CMV-seronegative.

V is TRBV14 and J is TRBJ1-4; a possible D gene is TRBD1 (5 bases). The CDR3 contains 15 residues. Trimming took 3 bases from V and 4 from J, leaving 12 bases between them. Germline V gives CDR1 SGHDN, CDR2 FVKESK. The CDR3 nucleotides are TGTGCCAGCAGCCACCTGCGGGGGATTAATGAAAAACTGTTTTTT. Protein sequence: CASSHLRGINEKLFF.

This clone was observed a few times. The rearrangement links TRBV11-2 to TRBJ2-5, with D tentatively TRBD1 (7 bases). V shed 1 base and J shed 3 bases, with 15 bases lying between them. CDR3 size: 16 residues. Germline V gene data show CDR1 as SGHAT and CDR2 as FQNNGV. Here the CDR3 reads CASSLAGGLGEETQYF. The CDR3 region has the DNA TGTGCCAGCAGCTTAGCAGGGGGACTGGGTGAAGAGACCCAGTACTTC.

This sequence joins TRBV29-1 and TRBJ2-1, with 7 bases fitting TRBD1. This CDR3 comprises 15 residues. After removal of 6 bases from V and 2 bases from J, the junction contained 10 bases not matched to a gene. Germline assignment: CDR1 SQVTM and CDR2 ANQGSEA. CDR3 nucleotides: TGCAGCGTGAATCCTACAGGGGATGCCTACAATGAGCAGTTCTTC. Translating it yields CSVNPTGDAYNEQFF.

With respect to this clone: A junction boundary mismatches the germline segment, possibly from a read error. The V gene is TRBV7-8, the J gene TRBJ2-7; 7 bases match TRBD1. The CDR3 length is 11 residues. CDR1 SGHVS and CDR2 FQNEAQ come from the germline V gene. This chain's CDR3 is CASSNRGSRFF. CDR3 coding DNA: TGTGCCAGCAGCAACAGGGGCTCCAGGTTCTTC.

The chain recombines TRBV4-1 with TRBJ2-1, with TRBD2 identical over 8 bases. CDR1 and CDR2 from the germline V gene are MGHRA and YSYEKL. This CDR3 is built from 19 residues. V lost 0 bases, J lost 6 bases, and 16 bases stayed unmatched. DNA for the CDR3: TGCGCCAGCAGCCAAGATCGAGGTAGCGGGGCTGCTAGGGGCAATGAGCAGTTCTTC. Amino acid sequence: CASSQDRGSGAARGNEQFF.

The gene calls are TRBV5-1 and TRBJ1-1, with 7 positions matching TRBD1. V was pared by 0 bases and J by 8 bases, with 13 bases of the junction left unmatched. In germline, CDR1 is SGHRS, CDR2 YFSETQ. There are 16 residues in the CDR3. The CDR3 sequence: CASSLANTGVLREAFF. CDR3 in DNA: TGCGCCAGCAGCTTGGCTAATACAGGGGTTCTAAGAGAAGCTTTCTTT.

This clone turned up a few times. The chain links TRBV5-4 to TRBJ1-1; no clear D. This CDR3 comprises 13 residues. Trimming took off 4 bases at V and 5 bases at J, with 12 bases between the two ends. Germline CDR1 and CDR2: SGHNT and YYREEE (reference sequence). The CDR3 nucleotides read TGTGCCAGCAGCCAGACTGCTGGGACTGAAGCTTTCTTT. This gives the protein CASSQTAGTEAFF.

This clone was detected a few times. This chain links TRBV11-3 with TRBJ2-1, with 7 bases aligning to TRBD2. The CDR3 length is 12 residues. After removal of 5 bases from V and 12 bases from J, the junction contained 7 bases not matched to a gene. In germline, CDR1 is SGHNT, CDR2 YENEEA. The CDR3 loop reads CASSPRAGVQFF. The DNA of the CDR3 is TGTGCCAGCAGCCCCCGGGCGGGGGTGCAGTTCTTC.

This chain uses TRBV29-1 with TRBJ2-5; 7 bases are shared with TRBD1. The better agreement between TRBJ2-7 and the DNA end casts doubt on the J call. Germline CDR1 is SQVTM and CDR2 is ANQGSEA. The CDR3 is 11 amino acids. The CDR3 is CSGGQAYEQYF. In DNA, the CDR3 is TGCAGCGGCGGACAGGCATACGAGCAGTACTTC.

The chain has TRBV27 and TRBJ2-7, with no clear D. Trimming shortened V by 6 bases and J by 2 bases, and 14 bases separated the two germline ends. The V gene's germline CDR1 is MNHEY and CDR2 SMNVEV (reference sequence). This CDR3 comprises 14 residues. CDR3 nucleotides: TGTGCCAGCAGCCCAGGTCGGCTCCCCTACGAGCAGTACTTC. Translating gives CASSPGRLPYEQYF.

This clone came up a few times. The gene calls are TRBV19 and TRBJ2-7; 13 bases are a match to TRBD2. The CDR3 is made up of 14 amino acids. With V trimmed by 8 bases and J by 7 bases, 8 bases remained unmatched. Germline-derived CDR1 and CDR2 are LNHDA and SQIVND (reference sequence). CDR3 residues: CASSTSGGPGEQYF. In DNA, the CDR3 is TGTGCCAGTTCGACTAGCGGGGGGCCGGGGGAGCAGTACTTC. The full variable domain, rest sourced from reference TRBV19 and TRBJ2-7, is DGGITQSPKYLFRKEGQNVTLSCEQNLNHDAMYWYRQDPGQGLRLIYYSQIVNDFQKGDIAEGYSVSREKKESFPLTVTSAQKNPTAFYLCASSTSGGPGEQYFGPGTRLTVT.

V gene TRBV5-1 combines with J gene TRBJ2-1; the match to TRBD1 covers 8 bases. J lost 0 bases, V lost 3 bases, and 2 bases had no gene match. The CDR3 is 15 amino acids. Germline CDR1 reads SGHRS; CDR2 reads YFSETQ. The CDR3, as DNA: TGCGCCAGCAGCTCAACAGGGGGCTCCTACAATGAGCAGTTCTTC. This translates into CASSSTGGSYNEQFF.

The V and J genes are TRBV6-6 and TRBJ1-5; 11 bases agree with TRBD1. Germline V gives CDR1 MNHNY, CDR2 SVGAGI (reference sequence). V lost 8 bases, J lost 3 bases, and 6 bases stayed unmatched. The CDR3 length is 15 residues. The CDR3 here is CASADRGHLNQPQHF. Here the CDR3 DNA reads TGTGCCAGCGCGGACAGGGGGCATCTCAATCAGCCCCAGCATTTT.

The chain employs TRBV6-1 and TRBJ2-7; 9 nucleotides line up with TRBD1. The CDR3 sequence is 15 residues long. The J segment lost 2 bases and the V segment lost 6 bases, leaving 8 bases of the junction unmatched. Germline V lookup: CDR1 MNHNS, CDR2 SASEGT. CDR3 coding DNA: TGTGCCAGCAGAAAAACGGGACAGGGAACCTACGAGCAGTACTTC. Translating gives CASRKTGQGTYEQYF.

The rearrangement joins TRBV4-3 to TRBJ1-5, with a weak D call TRBD1 (6 bases). V dropped 4 bases and J dropped 9 bases, with 16 bases sitting between them. Germline V gene lookup returns CDR1 LGHNA and CDR2 YSLEER. The CDR3 sequence is 14 residues long. Written as DNA, the CDR3 is TGCGCCAGCAGCCCCGGACTGTGGGGGCTGCCCCAGCATTTT. The encoded protein is CASSPGLWGLPQHF.

This rearrangement joins TRBV5-1 to TRBJ1-2, with D unclear. V was pared by 1 base and J by 6 bases, with 10 bases between. Germline CDR1 reads SGHRS; CDR2 reads YFSETQ. This CDR3 is 13 amino acids long. DNA for the CDR3: TGCGCCAGCAGCTTGAGGGCGGAGGATGGCTACACCTTC. It yields the protein CASSLRAEDGYTF.

V is TRBV5-1 and J is TRBJ1-3; D is possibly TRBD1 (6 bases). Germline values: CDR1 SGHRS, CDR2 YFSETQ. V was trimmed by 3 bases and J by 4 bases, leaving 14 bases between them. This CDR3 region has 15 residues. CDR3 nucleotides: TGCGCCAGCAGCTCCCAGGCAGGGGTCGGAAACACCATATATTTT. Encoded protein: CASSSQAGVGNTIYF.

The chain recombines TRBV7-9 with TRBJ1-5, with D possibly TRBD1 on 6 matching bases. V gave up 5 bases and J gave up 0 bases, with 14 bases separating them. Looked up from germline, CDR1 is SEHNR and CDR2 is FQNEAQ (reference sequence). This CDR3 comprises 16 residues. The CDR3 DNA is TGTGCCAGCAGCCTAACCCGGACAGATAGCAATCAGCCCCAGCATTTT. It codes for CASSLTRTDSNQPQHF. Based on the CDR3 plus reference TRBV7-9 and TRBJ1-5, the full variable domain is DTGVSQNPRHKITKRGQNVTFRCDPISEHNRLYWYRQTLGQGPEFLTYFQNEAQLEKSRLLSDRFSAERPKGSFSTLEIQRTEQGDSAMYLCASSLTRTDSNQPQHFGDGTRLSIL.

The chain uses TRBV6-1 and TRBJ2-5, with a tentative D call TRBD1 (6 bases). The DNA end is a closer match to TRBJ2-7, so the J assignment may be wrong. Per germline, CDR1 MNHNS and CDR2 SASEGT. The CDR3 extends over 11 amino acids. The CDR3 nucleotides are TGTGCCAGCACAGGGGCGGCCGAGCAGTACTTC. This gives the protein CASTGAAEQYF.

The chain recombines TRBV5-4 with TRBJ1-2; 9 nucleotides match TRBD1. Trimming at V came to 0 bases and at J to 8 bases, leaving 5 bases not matched to a gene. CDR3 length: 14 residues. The germline V gene has CDR1 SGHNT and CDR2 YYREEE (reference sequence). The CDR3, as DNA: TGTGCCAGCAGCTTGGTTGGGACAGGGAGCGGCTACACCTTC. Its translation is CASSLVGTGSGYTF.

This sequence joins TRBV9 and TRBJ1-5; no reliable D call. This CDR3 comprises 13 residues. Germline CDR1 reads SGDLS; CDR2 reads YYNGEE. Trimming took 3 bases from V and 7 from J, leaving 11 bases between them. In DNA form, the CDR3 reads TGTGCCAGCAGCGGACACGGAGGACAGCCCCAGCATTTT. This translates into CASSGHGGQPQHF.

The chain uses TRBV27 and TRBJ2-7; 7 bases are a match to TRBD1. The CDR3 totals 15 residues. Germline V gene lookup returns CDR1 MNHEY and CDR2 SMNVEV (reference sequence). With 5 bases clipped from V and 3 bases from J, the junction kept 10 bases outside the gene matches. For the CDR3, the DNA is TGTGCCAGCAGTGGAAAGACAGGGACGTACTACGAGCAGTACTTC. The encoded protein is CASSGKTGTYYEQYF.

The chain recombines TRBV5-1 with TRBJ1-4, with a possible D match to TRBD1 (5 bases). CDR1 and CDR2 (germline): SGHRS, YFSETQ. This CDR3 has 16 residues. Trimming removed 1 base at V and 4 bases at J, with 14 bases between. The DNA of the CDR3 is TGCGCCAGCAGCTTGATTAGCAGGGTACATAATGAAAAACTGTTTTTT. Translation gives CASSLISRVHNEKLFF.

V gene TRBV6-6 combines with J gene TRBJ2-4, with D uncertain. The V and J ends lost 5 bases and 2 bases respectively, with 10 bases between them. The CDR3 is made up of 14 amino acids. Germline V CDR1 and CDR2: MNHNY, SVGAGI (reference sequence). For the CDR3, the DNA is TGTGCCAGCAGTCCATCCAGGACCAAAAACATTCAGTACTTC. Translated, it gives CASSPSRTKNIQYF.

The rearrangement links TRBV6-5 to TRBJ2-1; the match to TRBD2 covers 8 bases. The germline CDR1 and CDR2 sequences are MNHEY and SVGAGI. The CDR3 sequence is 15 residues long. After removal of 0 bases from V and 3 bases from J, the junction contained 1 base not matched to a gene. CDR3 sequence (DNA): TGTGCCAGCAGTTACTCCAGCGGGGGCTACAATGAGCAGTTCTTC. It specifies CASSYSSGGYNEQFF.

V usage is TRBV19 and J usage is TRBJ2-7; maybe TRBD1 (5 bases). Per germline, CDR1 LNHDA and CDR2 SQIVND (reference sequence). This CDR3 has 14 residues. The germline V and J ends were trimmed by 1 base and 9 bases, with 16 bases remaining between them. This CDR3 is CASSIGTTQKGQYF. The CDR3 coding sequence is TGTGCCAGTAGTATAGGGACAACCCAGAAGGGGCAGTACTTC.

The gene calls are TRBV5-6 and TRBJ1-6; D not certain. Germline values: CDR1 SGHDT, CDR2 YYEEEE. The CDR3 contains 14 residues. V gave up 1 base and J gave up 2 bases, with 4 bases separating them. CDR3 sequence: CASSLTPYNSPLHF. The DNA for the CDR3 is TGTGCCAGCAGCTTGACACCCTATAATTCACCCCTCCACTTT. Combining the CDR3 with reference TRBV5-6 and TRBJ1-6 gives the whole variable domain DAGVTQSPTHLIKTRGQQVTLRCSPKSGHDTVSWYQQALGQGPQFIFQYYEEEERQRGNFPDRFSGHQFPNYSSELNVNALLLGDSALYLCASSLTPYNSPLHFGNGTRLTVT.

V usage is TRBV11-2 and J usage is TRBJ1-6; 11 nucleotides match TRBD1. This CDR3 region has 19 residues. V shed 5 bases, J shed 0 bases, and the junction held 9 bases outside the gene matches. The germline CDR1 and CDR2 sequences are SGHAT and FQNNGV. The CDR3 nucleotides are TGTGCCAGCAGCCCCCGGACAGGGGGCCTGGACTCCTATAATTCACCCCTCCACTTT. Translated: CASSPRTGGLDSYNSPLHF.

This clone has just a few counts. The V and J genes are TRBV6-1 and TRBJ1-1, with a possible D match to TRBD1 (5 bases). The germline V gene encodes CDR1 MNHNS and CDR2 SASEGT. The CDR3 runs to 13 residues. With 3 bases removed from V and 6 bases from J, the gap between germline ends came to 11 bases. The CDR3 loop is CASSDRRASEAFF. DNA of the CDR3: TGTGCCAGCAGTGACCGCAGGGCGTCTGAAGCTTTCTTT.

The sample holds one count of this clone. The chain is built from TRBV6-6 and TRBJ2-1; TRBD1 might be the D (7 bases). Germline V gene sequence: CDR1 MNHNY, CDR2 SVGAGI (reference sequence). This CDR3 spans 12 amino acids. Trimming removed 2 bases at V and 13 bases at J, with 12 bases between. This chain's CDR3 is CASSYGGTAQFF. The DNA of the CDR3 is TGTGCCAGCAGTTACGGAGGGACAGCTCAGTTCTTC.